These 26 T cell receptor beta chains share one sample of origin, sequenced in a study of shared clonotypes between healthy human individuals. This table comes from immunoSEQ multiplex PCR, and its TCRdb copy is limited to in-frame clones, with some not included. The sample holds approximately 840,000 clones, roughly 96% seen once. It was CD45RO-negative cells, positively selected for CCR7, that made up naive CD8 cells, with terminally differentiated effector memory CD45RA+ cells excluded. Sequencing input: naive CD8+ T cells sorted from blood. Source of these receptors: a man aged 25 to 45 in good health.

The rearrangement joins TRBV30 to TRBJ2-1; 7 bases fit TRBD1. The ends lost 0 bases at V and 4 bases at J; junction bases unmatched: 6. Germline CDR1 is GTSNPN and CDR2 is SVGIG (reference sequence). This CDR3 has 15 residues. The CDR3 sequence is CAWSVGQEVYNEQFF. Written as DNA, the CDR3 is TGTGCCTGGAGTGTCGGACAGGAGGTTTACAATGAGCAGTTCTTC.

The chain links TRBV5-1 to TRBJ2-1; 9 nucleotides match TRBD2. CDR3 length: 21 amino acids. V dropped 1 base and J dropped 5; count of bases not matched to a gene: 22. Germline loops: CDR1 SGHRS, CDR2 YFSETQ. In nucleotides, the CDR3 is TGCGCCAGCAGCTTGTTGGCGTATGGGGCTAGCGGGATCGATACAGACAATGAGCAGTTCTTC. Translated, it gives CASSLLAYGASGIDTDNEQFF. Filled out from reference TRBV5-1 and TRBJ2-1, the complete variable domain reads KAGVTQTPRYLIKTRGQQVTLSCSPISGHRSVSWYQQTPGQGLQFLFEYFSETQRNKGNFPGRFSGRQFSNSRSEMNVSTLELGDSALYLCASSLLAYGASGIDTDNEQFFGPGTRLTVL.

The gene calls are TRBV19 and TRBJ1-5; D might be TRBD1 (5 bases). Germline V gene data show CDR1 as LNHDA and CDR2 as SQIVND (reference sequence). V was clipped by 5 bases and J by 3 bases, with 14 bases between them. The CDR3 sequence is 15 residues long. The CDR3: CASSALRGHNQPQHF. The CDR3 DNA is TGTGCCAGTAGTGCCCTGCGGGGCCACAATCAGCCCCAGCATTTT.

This rearrangement joins TRBV11-2 to TRBJ2-2, with 12 nucleotides matching TRBD2. Germline V gene sequence: CDR1 SGHAT, CDR2 FQNNGV. This CDR3 is 20 amino acids long. The junction had 11 bases not matched to a gene; V was cut back by 0 bases and J by 3 bases. CDR3 residues: CASSLEVGLLAGGDTGELFF. Here the CDR3 DNA reads TGTGCCAGCAGCTTAGAGGTCGGGTTACTAGCGGGAGGTGACACCGGGGAGCTGTTTTTT.

The chain links TRBV29-1 to TRBJ2-7; tentatively, D is TRBD1 (5 bases). With 6 bases removed from V and 3 bases from J, the gap between germline ends came to 12 bases. The CDR3 spans 12 residues. The germline V gene encodes CDR1 SQVTM and CDR2 ANQGSEA. The CDR3 DNA follows: TGCAGCGTATCCTGGGGCGTCTACGAGCAGTACTTC. The encoded protein is CSVSWGVYEQYF.

This clone is a singleton in its sample. A far more abundant clone sits one base away, making this likely a read error. The sample carries other DNA sequences with the same CDR3. This rearrangement joins TRBV6-5 to TRBJ2-7; unclear D gene. Germline CDR1 MNHEY, CDR2 SVGAGI. This CDR3 has 12 residues. The V gene lost 4 bases and the J gene lost 0 bases, with 4 bases spanning the gap. DNA for the CDR3: TGTGCCAGCAGTTTCGACTCCTACGAGCAGTACTTC. Protein sequence: CASSFDSYEQYF.

V and J are TRBV10-1 and TRBJ2-2, with 7 bases that match TRBD1. The CDR3 length is 14 residues. CDR1 WNHNN and CDR2 SYGVQD come from the germline V gene (reference sequence). With 5 bases clipped from V and 5 bases from J, the junction kept 5 bases outside the gene matches. In DNA, the CDR3 is TGCGCCAGCAGTCCGACAGGGTCAACCGGGGAGCTGTTTTTT. Amino acids: CASSPTGSTGELFF.

The chain carries TRBV10-3 and TRBJ2-1; 13 positions match TRBD2. Looked up from germline, CDR1 is ENHRY and CDR2 is SYGVKD. J lost 10 bases, V lost 4 bases, and 7 bases had no gene match. The CDR3 has 15 residues. The CDR3 bases are TGTGCCATCAGTGTCGGACTAGCGGGAGTCGAGGAGCAGTTCTTC. Amino acid sequence: CAISVGLAGVEEQFF.

The table lists this clone with a count of one. The V and J genes are TRBV7-9 and TRBJ2-1; 8 nucleotides agree with TRBD2. The V gene end was trimmed by 6 bases and the J gene end by 6 bases; junction bases not matched to a gene: 10. This CDR3 has 15 amino acids. Germline loops: CDR1 SEHNR, CDR2 FQNEAQ (reference sequence). The CDR3 nucleotides are TGTGCCAGCAGTGGTCAGCGGGAGTCCCGCAATGAGCAGTTCTTC. It translates to CASSGQRESRNEQFF. Based on the CDR3 plus reference TRBV7-9 and TRBJ2-1, the full variable domain is DTGVSQNPRHKITKRGQNVTFRCDPISEHNRLYWYRQTLGQGPEFLTYFQNEAQLEKSRLLSDRFSAERPKGSFSTLEIQRTEQGDSAMYLCASSGQRESRNEQFFGPGTRLTVL.

V gene TRBV6-1 combines with J gene TRBJ2-2, with 13 bases lining up with TRBD2. CDR1 is MNHNS and CDR2 is SASEGT in the germline V gene. The CDR3 totals 14 residues. V was clipped by 7 bases and J by 8 bases; unmatched bases: 4. The CDR3 DNA follows: TGTGCCAGCATAAGGACTAGCGGGAGTGGGGAGCTGTTTTTT. This translates into CASIRTSGSGELFF.

J is TRBJ2-1 and V is TRBV9, with D uncertain. Between the trimmed V and J ends, which lost 2 bases and 2 bases, there was a span of 11 bases. The CDR3 runs 15 residues. CDR1 and CDR2 (germline): SGDLS, YYNGEE. CDR3 residues: CASSVQSLPYNEQFF. The CDR3 DNA reads as TGTGCCAGCAGCGTCCAATCCCTCCCCTACAATGAGCAGTTCTTC.

The V call is TRBV4-1, the J call TRBJ2-3, with 14 bases identical to TRBD2. CDR3 length: 17 amino acids. From germline, CDR1 is MGHRA and CDR2 YSYEKL. V lost 3 bases, J lost 3 bases, and 5 bases stayed unmatched. The CDR3 DNA follows: TGCGCCAGCAGCCACCCCGGGACTAGCGGGAGTACAGATACGCAGTATTTT. Encoded protein: CASSHPGTSGSTDTQYF.

The J gene is TRBJ2-4, the V gene TRBV7-2; D remains ambiguous. V was trimmed by 1 base and J by 6 bases, leaving 10 bases between them. This CDR3 is built from 14 residues. CDR1 is SGHTA, CDR2 FQGNSA, per germline. As DNA, the CDR3 is TGTGCCAGCAGCTTAGGGTTCGACGCAAACATTCAGTACTTC. Its protein product is CASSLGFDANIQYF.

The chain recombines TRBV27 with TRBJ1-5; D is unresolved. With 6 bases removed from V and 4 bases from J, the gap between germline ends came to 10 bases. Germline CDR1 reads MNHEY; CDR2 reads SMNVEV (reference sequence). The CDR3 extends over 13 amino acids. The CDR3 here is CASRGGENQPQHF. CDR3 DNA: TGTGCCAGCAGAGGAGGAGAAAATCAGCCCCAGCATTTT.

The rearrangement uses TRBV7-2 and TRBJ2-2, with D uncertain. The CDR3 is 12 amino acids. Trimming left V 2 bases short and J 6 bases short, with 4 bases between. CDR1 is SGHTA and CDR2 is FQGNSA in the germline V gene. This CDR3 is CASSLYAGELFF. The CDR3, as DNA: TGTGCCAGCAGCTTATACGCCGGGGAGCTGTTTTTT.

The CDR3 is CASSQDSSVTSGRSSYNEQFF. The CDR3 DNA follows: TGCGCCAGCAGCCAAGATAGCTCGGTAACTAGCGGGAGGAGCTCCTACAATGAGCAGTTCTTC. This rearrangement joins TRBV4-3 to TRBJ2-1; 12 positions agree with TRBD2. Trimming at V came to 0 bases and at J to 0 bases, leaving 12 bases not matched to a gene. CDR1 is LGHNA and CDR2 is YSLEER in the germline V gene. The CDR3 is 21 residues long.

This clone was recorded once. The chain carries TRBV5-1 and TRBJ2-1; D is uncertain. Germline-derived CDR1 and CDR2 are SGHRS and YFSETQ. CDR3 length: 14 amino acids. V was clipped by 0 bases and J by 0 bases, with 4 bases between them. The CDR3 sequence: CASSLESSYNEQFF. In DNA form, the CDR3 reads TGCGCCAGCAGCTTGGAGAGCTCCTACAATGAGCAGTTCTTC.

The chain employs TRBV7-2 and TRBJ2-3; D is unclear. Trimming removed 5 bases from V and 3 bases from J, with 9 bases in between. This CDR3 has 13 residues. CDR1 and CDR2 from the germline V gene are SGHTA and FQGNSA. The CDR3 DNA sequence: TGTGCCAGCAGCCGTGAAGCTACAGATACGCAGTATTTT. As protein: CASSREATDTQYF.

The CDR3 region has the DNA TGTGCCAGCAGCCAGTATCAGGGGACGTCCTACGAGCAGTACTTC. Residues: CASSQYQGTSYEQYF. This chain uses TRBV14 with TRBJ2-7; D might be TRBD1 (6 bases). The germline CDR1 and CDR2 sequences are SGHDN and FVKESK. The V gene lost 3 bases and the J gene lost 1 base, with 13 bases spanning the gap. The CDR3 consists of 15 residues. Filled out from reference TRBV14 and TRBJ2-7, the complete variable domain reads EAGVTQFPSHSVIEKGQTVTLRCDPISGHDNLYWYRRVMGKEIKFLLHFVKESKQDESGMPNNRFLAERTGGTYSTLKVQPAELEDSGVYFCASSQYQGTSYEQYFGPGTRLTVT.

This CDR3 reads CASREAVVAGNTIYF. The CDR3 nucleotides read TGTGCCAGCCGCGAGGCAGTAGTTGCTGGAAACACCATATATTTT. This sequence joins TRBV13 and TRBJ1-3; D is unresolved. The germline V gene encodes CDR1 PRHDT and CDR2 FYEKMQ (reference sequence). The CDR3 runs 15 residues. V gave up 8 bases and J gave up 2 bases, with 16 bases separating them. Filled out from reference TRBV13 and TRBJ1-3, the complete variable domain reads AAGVIQSPRHLIKEKRETATLKCYPIPRHDTVYWYQQGPGQDPQFLISFYEKMQSDKGSIPDRFSAQQFSDYHSELNMSSLELGDSALYFCASREAVVAGNTIYFGEGSWLTVV.

Only a few counts were recorded for this clone. V gene TRBV21-1 combines with J gene TRBJ2-7. TRBV21-1 is a known pseudogene. CDR3 length: 10 residues. The CDR3 nucleotides read TGTGCCAGCAGCAGCTACGAGCAGTACTTC. Amino acid sequence: CASSSYEQYF.

The V and J genes are TRBV5-4 and TRBJ2-5; the D gene could be TRBD1 or TRBD2 (6 bases each). Germline assignment: CDR1 SGHNT and CDR2 YYREEE (reference sequence). Trimming shortened V by 4 bases and J by 2 bases, and 15 bases separated the two germline ends. This CDR3 is 15 amino acids long. CDR3: CASSARGGRQETQYF. The DNA of the CDR3 is TGTGCCAGCAGCGCCCGAGGGGGGAGGCAAGAGACCCAGTACTTC.

J is TRBJ2-1 and V is TRBV9; D not certain. This CDR3 comprises 16 residues. Looked up from germline, CDR1 is SGDLS and CDR2 is YYNGEE. V was shortened by 0 bases and J by 3 bases, with 13 bases between the two germline ends. The CDR3 DNA reads TGTGCCAGCAGCGTAGCTAAAACGGGTCTCTACAATGAGCAGTTCTTC. Amino acid sequence: CASSVAKTGLYNEQFF.

V is TRBV30 and J is TRBJ2-7; tentatively, D is TRBD1 or TRBD2 (5 bases each). From germline, CDR1 is GTSNPN and CDR2 SVGIG (reference sequence). The V end lost 0 bases, the J end lost 4 bases, and 16 bases lay between the germline ends. This CDR3 has 15 amino acids. The CDR3 spells CAWSVGTPDGYEQYF. The CDR3 nucleotides read TGTGCCTGGAGTGTGGGGACCCCGGACGGTTACGAGCAGTACTTC. Full variable domain (outside the CDR3, taken from reference TRBV30 and TRBJ2-7): SQTIHQWPATLVQPVGSPLSLECTVEGTSNPNLYWYRQAAGRGLQLLFYSVGIGQISSEVPQNLSASRPQDRQFILSSKKLLLSDSGFYLCAWSVGTPDGYEQYFGPGTRLTVT.

This clone was observed a single time. The chain carries TRBV25-1 and TRBJ1-2, with 8 bases identical to TRBD1. Germline values: CDR1 MGHDK, CDR2 SYGVNS. CDR3 length: 15 residues. With 4 bases clipped from V and 8 bases from J, the junction kept 12 bases outside the gene matches. CDR3: CASSVLAQGADGYTF. The CDR3 DNA reads as TGTGCCAGCAGTGTTCTTGCTCAGGGGGCTGACGGCTACACCTTC.

J is TRBJ2-7 and V is TRBV4-1, with 10 bases aligning to TRBD2. The ends lost 2 bases at V and 3 bases at J; junction bases unmatched: 10. The CDR3 consists of 17 residues. Germline loops: CDR1 MGHRA, CDR2 YSYEKL. CDR3 residues: CASSQSSPGTSVYEQYF. The CDR3 nucleotides are TGCGCCAGCAGCCAAAGTAGTCCCGGGACTAGCGTCTACGAGCAGTACTTC.